The T cell receptor (beta chain) under discussion was sequenced for a study of blood T cell repertoires in COVID-19. Looking at the study overall: Italy, Spain and the United States were the sources of the convalescent and acute COVID-19 samples. The analysed material was cDNA or gDNA that came from T cells, B-cell-depleted T cells, or PBMCs.

The germline V gene has CDR1 SNHLY and CDR2 FYNNEI. Trimming removed 6 bases at V and 0 bases at J, with 9 bases between. The CDR3 totals 14 residues. In the original processing: Estimation of nucleated cell counts relied on the amplification of reference gene primers. Repertoires were generated with immunoSEQ multiplex PCR, while TCRdb's copy carries only in-frame clones and drops some. V and J calls and clone size are given by that table; D and trimming were obtained from the DNA. The sample has 170,000 or so clones; approximately 84% are singletons. Sequenced material: peripheral blood. V and J are TRBV2 and TRBJ1-5, with D possibly being TRBD1 (5 bases). The TCR comes from a man aged 18 to 30 with active or convalescent COVID-19. The CDR3 loop is CASRTAYSNQPQHF. The CDR3 region has the DNA TGTGCCAGCAGGACAGCCTATAGCAATCAGCCCCAGCATTTT.